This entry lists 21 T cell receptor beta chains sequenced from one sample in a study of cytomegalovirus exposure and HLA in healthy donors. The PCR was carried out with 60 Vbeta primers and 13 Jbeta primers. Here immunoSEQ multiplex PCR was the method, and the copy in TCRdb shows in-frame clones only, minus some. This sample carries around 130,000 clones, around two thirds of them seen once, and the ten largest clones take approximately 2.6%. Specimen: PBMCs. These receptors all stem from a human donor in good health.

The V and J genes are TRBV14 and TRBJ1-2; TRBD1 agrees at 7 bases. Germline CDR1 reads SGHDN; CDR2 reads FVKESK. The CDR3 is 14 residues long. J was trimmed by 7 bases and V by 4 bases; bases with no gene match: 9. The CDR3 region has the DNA TGTGCCAGCAGCCCCACGACAGGGTGGGTTGGCTACACCTTC. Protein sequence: CASSPTTGWVGYTF.

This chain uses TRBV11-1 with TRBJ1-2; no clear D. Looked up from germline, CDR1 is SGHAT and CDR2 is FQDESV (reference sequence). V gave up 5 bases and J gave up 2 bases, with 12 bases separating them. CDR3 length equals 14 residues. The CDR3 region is CASSTSTGNYGYTF. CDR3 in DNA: TGTGCCAGCAGCACAAGCACGGGAAACTATGGCTACACCTTC.

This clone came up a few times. Here the CDR3 reads CASSGRGRNNEKLFF. The CDR3 coding sequence is TGTGCCAGCAGTGGAAGGGGGCGCAACAATGAAAAACTGTTTTTT. The gene calls are TRBV27 and TRBJ1-4; 7 bases line up with TRBD1. Germline CDR1 reads MNHEY; CDR2 reads SMNVEV (reference sequence). The CDR3 runs 15 residues. V lost 5 bases and J lost 5; bases outside the gene matches: 8.

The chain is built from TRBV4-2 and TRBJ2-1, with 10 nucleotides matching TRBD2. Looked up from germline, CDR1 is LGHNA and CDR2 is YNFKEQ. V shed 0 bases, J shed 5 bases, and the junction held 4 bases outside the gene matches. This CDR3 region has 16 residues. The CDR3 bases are TGTGCCAGCAGCCAAGAGAGCGGGGGGGCCAACAATGAGCAGTTCTTC. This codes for CASSQESGGANNEQFF.

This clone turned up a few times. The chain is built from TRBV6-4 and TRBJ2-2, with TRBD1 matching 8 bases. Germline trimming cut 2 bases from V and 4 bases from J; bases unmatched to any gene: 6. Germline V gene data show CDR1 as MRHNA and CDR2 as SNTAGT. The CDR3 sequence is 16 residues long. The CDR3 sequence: CASSDRRGQGTGELFF. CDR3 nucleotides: TGTGCCAGCAGTGACCGTCGAGGACAGGGCACCGGGGAGCTGTTTTTT.

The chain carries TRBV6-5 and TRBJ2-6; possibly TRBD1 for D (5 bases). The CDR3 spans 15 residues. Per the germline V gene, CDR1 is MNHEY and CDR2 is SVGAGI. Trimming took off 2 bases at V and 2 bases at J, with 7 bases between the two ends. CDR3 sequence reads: CASSYQGAGANVLTF. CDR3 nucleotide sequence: TGTGCCAGCAGTTACCAAGGGGCTGGGGCCAACGTCCTGACTTTC.

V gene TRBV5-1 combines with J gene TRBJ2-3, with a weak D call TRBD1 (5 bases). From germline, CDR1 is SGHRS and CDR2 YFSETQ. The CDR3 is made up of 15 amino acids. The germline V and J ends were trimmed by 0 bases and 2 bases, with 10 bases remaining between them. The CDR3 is CASSLGIGVTDTQYF. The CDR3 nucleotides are TGCGCCAGCAGCTTGGGTATAGGGGTCACAGATACGCAGTATTTT.

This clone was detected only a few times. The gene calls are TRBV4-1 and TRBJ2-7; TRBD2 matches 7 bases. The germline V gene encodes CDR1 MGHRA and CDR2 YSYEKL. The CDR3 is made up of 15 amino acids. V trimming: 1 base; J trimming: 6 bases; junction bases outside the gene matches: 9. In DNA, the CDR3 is TGCGCCAGCAGCCAAGTAGGTGGGAGGGCCGGCGAGCAGTACTTC. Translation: CASSQVGGRAGEQYF.

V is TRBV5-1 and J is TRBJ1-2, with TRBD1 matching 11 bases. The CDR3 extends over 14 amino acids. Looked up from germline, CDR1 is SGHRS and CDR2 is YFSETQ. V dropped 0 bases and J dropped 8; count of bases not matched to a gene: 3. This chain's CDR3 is CASSLGTGGRGYTF. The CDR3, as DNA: TGCGCCAGCAGCTTGGGGACAGGGGGCCGGGGCTACACCTTC.

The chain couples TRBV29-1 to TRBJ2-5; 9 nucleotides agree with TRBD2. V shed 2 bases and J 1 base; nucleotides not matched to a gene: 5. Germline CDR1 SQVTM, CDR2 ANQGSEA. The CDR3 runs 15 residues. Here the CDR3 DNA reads TGCAGCGTTGAAAGGACTAGCGCATTCCAAGAGACCCAGTACTTC. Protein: CSVERTSAFQETQYF.

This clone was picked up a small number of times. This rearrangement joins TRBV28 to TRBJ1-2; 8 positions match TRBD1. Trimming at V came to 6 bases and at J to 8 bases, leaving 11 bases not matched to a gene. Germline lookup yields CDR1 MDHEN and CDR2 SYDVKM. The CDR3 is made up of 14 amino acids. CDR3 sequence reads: CASSPGQGFGGYTF. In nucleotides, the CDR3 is TGTGCCAGCAGCCCCGGACAGGGTTTTGGAGGCTACACCTTC.

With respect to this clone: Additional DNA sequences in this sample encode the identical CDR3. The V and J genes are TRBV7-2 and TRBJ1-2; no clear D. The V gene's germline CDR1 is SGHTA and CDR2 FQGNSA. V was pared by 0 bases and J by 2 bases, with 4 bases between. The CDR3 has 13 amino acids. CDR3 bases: TGTGCCAGCAGCTTAGCCGAGAACTATGGCTACACCTTC. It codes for CASSLAENYGYTF.

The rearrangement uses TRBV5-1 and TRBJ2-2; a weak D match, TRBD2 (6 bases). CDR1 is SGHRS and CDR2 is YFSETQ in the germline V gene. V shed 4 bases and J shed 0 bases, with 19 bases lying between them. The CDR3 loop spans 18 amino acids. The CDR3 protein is CASSPIPTGLANTGELFF. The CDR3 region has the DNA TGCGCCAGCAGCCCAATCCCGACGGGACTGGCGAACACCGGGGAGCTGTTTTTT.

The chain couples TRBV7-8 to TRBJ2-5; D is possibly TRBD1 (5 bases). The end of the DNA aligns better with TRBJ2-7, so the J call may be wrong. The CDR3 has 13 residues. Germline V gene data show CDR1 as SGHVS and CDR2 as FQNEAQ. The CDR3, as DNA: TGTGCCAGCAGCTTAGGTGCAGGGAACGAGCAGTACTTC. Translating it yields CASSLGAGNEQYF.

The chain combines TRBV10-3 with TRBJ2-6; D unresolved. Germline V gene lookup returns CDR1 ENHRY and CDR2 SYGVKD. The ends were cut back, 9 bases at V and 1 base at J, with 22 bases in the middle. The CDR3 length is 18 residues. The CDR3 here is CAIGFVTTEESGANVLTF. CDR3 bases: TGTGCCATTGGATTCGTCACTACCGAAGAATCTGGGGCCAACGTCCTGACTTTC.

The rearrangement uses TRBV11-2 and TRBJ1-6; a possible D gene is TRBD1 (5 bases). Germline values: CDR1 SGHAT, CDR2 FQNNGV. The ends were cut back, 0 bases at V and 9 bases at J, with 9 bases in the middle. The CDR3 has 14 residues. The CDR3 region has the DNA TGTGCCAGCAGCTTAGAACAGGCGATTTCACCCCTCCACTTT. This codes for CASSLEQAISPLHF.

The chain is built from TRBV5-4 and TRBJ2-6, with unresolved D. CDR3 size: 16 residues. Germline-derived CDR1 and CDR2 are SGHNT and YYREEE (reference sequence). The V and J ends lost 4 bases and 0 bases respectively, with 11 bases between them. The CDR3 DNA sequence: TGTGCCAGCAGCCCCGGATCTAGCTCTGGGGCCAACGTCCTGACTTTC. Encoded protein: CASSPGSSSGANVLTF.

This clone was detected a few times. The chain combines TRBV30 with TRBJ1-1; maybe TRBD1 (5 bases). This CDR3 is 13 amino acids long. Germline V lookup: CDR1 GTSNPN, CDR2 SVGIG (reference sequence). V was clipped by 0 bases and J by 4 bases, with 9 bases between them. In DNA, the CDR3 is TGTGCCTGGAGTGTACGCAGGGTCACTGAAGCTTTCTTT. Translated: CAWSVRRVTEAFF.

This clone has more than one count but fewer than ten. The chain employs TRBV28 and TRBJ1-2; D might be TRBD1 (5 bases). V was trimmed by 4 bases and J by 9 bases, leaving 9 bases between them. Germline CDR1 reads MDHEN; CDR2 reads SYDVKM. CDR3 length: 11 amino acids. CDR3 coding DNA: TGTGCCAGCAGTTGGGCAGGGAGCTACACCTTC. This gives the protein CASSWAGSYTF.

The CDR3 reads CASSMDGGADTQYF. CDR3 bases: TGTGCCAGCAGCATGGACGGGGGGGCAGATACGCAGTATTTT. The chain links TRBV28 to TRBJ2-3; 8 nucleotides match TRBD2. This CDR3 region has 14 residues. Per the germline V gene, CDR1 is MDHEN and CDR2 is SYDVKM. Unmatched junction bases numbered 6, after V lost 6 bases and J lost 4 bases.

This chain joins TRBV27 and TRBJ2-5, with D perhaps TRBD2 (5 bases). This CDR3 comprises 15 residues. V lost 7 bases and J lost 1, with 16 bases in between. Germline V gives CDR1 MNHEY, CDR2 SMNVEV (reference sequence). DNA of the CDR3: TGTGCCAGCATCTTCCCCATAGCGCTCCAAGAGACCCAGTACTTC. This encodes CASIFPIALQETQYF.